The 29 T cell receptor beta chains below were found in one sample sequenced in a study of cytotoxic CD8 clonotypes in ibrutinib-treated CLL. Using immunoSEQ multiplex PCR, the repertoire was profiled, and TCRdb retains in-frame clones only, with some absent. The sample shows hundreds of thousands of clones, about three quarters of them seen only once. This specimen was PBMCs, taken after 24 months of ibrutinib treatment. The receptors here all came from a human donor with chronic lymphocytic leukemia.

This clone was counted once. The chain combines TRBV20-1 with TRBJ2-7; D is unclear. The germline V gene has CDR1 DFQATT and CDR2 SNEGSKA (reference sequence). V lost 3 bases and J 12 bases, leaving 15 bases between the germline ends. This CDR3 has 11 amino acids. The DNA of the CDR3 is TGCAGTGCTAGGGTCCATGGGTACTGGTACTTC. Protein sequence: CSARVHGYWYF.

The V call is TRBV5-1, the J call TRBJ2-1; TRBD2 matches 8 bases. The CDR3 has 15 amino acids. Germline CDR1 is SGHRS and CDR2 is YFSETQ. V lost 6 bases, J lost 7 bases, and 12 bases stayed unmatched. The CDR3 protein is CASTWAGLGGNEQFF. CDR3 DNA sequence: TGCGCCAGCACATGGGCGGGACTAGGCGGGAATGAGCAGTTCTTC.

This chain joins TRBV30 and TRBJ2-3; perhaps TRBD2 as D (6 bases). This CDR3 contains 13 residues. Germline V CDR1 and CDR2: GTSNPN, SVGIG (reference sequence). Trimming removed 5 bases at V and 0 bases at J, with 9 bases between. The CDR3 sequence: CAWDGGSTDTQYF. CDR3 nucleotide sequence: TGTGCCTGGGATGGGGGGAGCACAGATACGCAGTATTTT.

The chain has TRBV28 and TRBJ2-7; the D gene is possibly TRBD2 (6 bases). V lost 4 bases and J 3 bases, leaving 10 bases between the germline ends. CDR1 and CDR2 (germline): MDHEN, SYDVKM. The CDR3 extends over 13 amino acids. The CDR3 nucleotides are TGTGCCAGCAGTTATACGGAGGGCTACGAGCAGTACTTC. This sequence encodes CASSYTEGYEQYF.

The chain is built from TRBV9 and TRBJ2-6, with D maybe TRBD2 (5 bases). CDR1 and CDR2 from the germline V gene are SGDLS and YYNGEE. The CDR3 spans 16 residues. The V and J ends lost 0 bases and 1 base respectively, with 8 bases between them. CDR3 DNA sequence: TGTGCCAGCAGCGTAGCTCCGGGGTCTGGGGCCAACGTCCTGACTTTC. The encoded protein is CASSVAPGSGANVLTF.

The chain is built from TRBV29-1 and TRBJ2-7, with 10 bases aligning to TRBD2. CDR1 and CDR2 from the germline V gene are SQVTM and ANQGSEA. V shed 6 bases and J 5 bases; nucleotides not matched to a gene: 7. The CDR3 spans 13 residues. CDR3 protein: CSVTGLAKNEQYF. In nucleotides, the CDR3 is TGCAGCGTGACGGGACTAGCGAAGAACGAGCAGTACTTC.

The J gene is TRBJ2-2, the V gene TRBV15; TRBD2 aligns across 8 bases. This CDR3 spans 14 amino acids. Germline V gives CDR1 LNHNV, CDR2 YYDKDF (reference sequence). V dropped 5 bases and J dropped 7; count of bases not matched to a gene: 6. CDR3 DNA sequence: TGTGCCACCAGCCGGCCGGGAGGGGGCGGGGAGCTGTTTTTT. Its translation: CATSRPGGGGELFF.

In its sample, this clone was seen a few times. This chain joins TRBV6-5 and TRBJ1-5; TRBD1 agrees at 7 bases. V gave up 6 bases and J gave up 3 bases; unmatched junction bases: 8. The CDR3 has 15 amino acids. The germline V gene has CDR1 MNHEY and CDR2 SVGAGI. CDR3 region: CASRSNRGFNQPQHF. The CDR3 DNA reads TGTGCCAGCAGATCCAACAGGGGATTCAATCAGCCCCAGCATTTT.

The rearrangement uses TRBV9 and TRBJ2-5; 7 bases fit TRBD2. Trimming took 4 bases from V and 1 from J; bases not matched to a gene: 4. CDR3 length: 14 amino acids. The V gene's germline CDR1 is SGDLS and CDR2 YYNGEE. This CDR3 is CASSPPSGQETQYF. The CDR3 nucleotides are TGTGCCAGCAGCCCCCCTAGCGGCCAAGAGACCCAGTACTTC.

The rearrangement joins TRBV2 to TRBJ1-4; possibly TRBD1 for D (5 bases). This CDR3 has 14 amino acids. Germline CDR1 SNHLY, CDR2 FYNNEI. V shed 1 base and J shed 8 bases, with 11 bases lying between them. CDR3 sequence (DNA): TGTGCCAGCAGTGAAGGGCAGAAGGGGGAAAAACTGTTTTTT. Amino acid sequence: CASSEGQKGEKLFF.

The chain employs TRBV7-3 and TRBJ1-1, with a tentative D call TRBD1 (5 bases). Per germline, CDR1 SGHTA and CDR2 FQGTGA. Trimming stripped 5 bases from V and 11 bases from J, with 15 bases between. The CDR3 has 12 amino acids. The CDR3 sequence: CASSPGTPKAFF. CDR3 DNA sequence: TGTGCCAGCAGCCCCGGGACTCCGAAGGCTTTCTTT.

The chain has TRBV6-4 and TRBJ2-7, with D tentatively TRBD1 or TRBD2 (6 bases each). Germline loops: CDR1 MRHNA, CDR2 SNTAGT. The CDR3 totals 15 residues. Trimming pared 4 bases from V and 0 bases from J, leaving 13 bases between. The CDR3 nucleotides read TGTGCCAGCAGTGCCGAGGGGGGTGGCTCCTACGAGCAGTACTTC. Translating gives CASSAEGGGSYEQYF.

V gene TRBV5-1 combines with J gene TRBJ2-7, with D perhaps matching TRBD2 (5 bases). The CDR3 runs to 14 residues. Germline assignment: CDR1 SGHRS and CDR2 YFSETQ. V was cut by 5 bases and J by 2 bases, with 14 bases left in between. CDR3 in DNA: TGCGCCAGCAGATTGAGGGCGGCTGCCTACGAGCAGTACTTC. This sequence encodes CASRLRAAAYEQYF.

This sequence joins TRBV29-1 and TRBJ2-7; 7 bases map to TRBD2. There are 13 residues in the CDR3. V lost 0 bases to trimming and J lost 3 bases; unmatched junction nucleotides: 2. Germline CDR1 SQVTM, CDR2 ANQGSEA. CDR3 sequence: CSVEDGGGYEQYF. The CDR3, as DNA: TGCAGCGTTGAAGATGGGGGGGGCTACGAGCAGTACTTC.

Only a few counts were recorded for this clone. J is TRBJ2-7 and V is TRBV7-6; a possible D gene is TRBD1 (6 bases). V lost 0 bases, J lost 3 bases, and 9 bases lay in between. Germline values: CDR1 SGHVS, CDR2 FNYEAQ. The CDR3 loop spans 14 amino acids. The CDR3 region has the DNA TGTGCCAGCAGCTTAGCTTCAGGGGACTACGAGCAGTACTTC. Protein: CASSLASGDYEQYF. Complete variable domain (other parts from reference TRBV7-6 and TRBJ2-7): GAGVSQSPRYKVTKRGQDVALRCDPISGHVSLYWYRQALGQGPEFLTYFNYEAQQDKSGLPNDRFSAERPEGSISTLTIQRTEQRDSAMYRCASSLASGDYEQYFGPGTRLTVT.

This clone has only one observation. The chain is built from TRBV9 and TRBJ2-1; D is perhaps TRBD1 or TRBD2 (5 bases each). The V end was cut by 0 bases, the J end by 0 bases, with 13 bases between. Germline values: CDR1 SGDLS, CDR2 YYNGEE. The CDR3 runs to 17 residues. CDR3 sequence (DNA): TGTGCCAGCAGCGTAGAGAGGGGCTTGAGCTCCTACAATGAGCAGTTCTTC. Protein product: CASSVERGLSSYNEQFF.

The chain links TRBV5-4 to TRBJ2-4, with a tentative D call TRBD2 (5 bases). Germline V lookup: CDR1 SGHNT, CDR2 YYREEE (reference sequence). With 1 base removed from V and 8 bases from J, the gap between germline ends came to 22 bases. The CDR3 covers 17 residues. CDR3 sequence: CASSLNGVEVSAHIQYF. CDR3 DNA: TGTGCCAGCAGCTTGAACGGGGTGGAGGTCTCCGCGCACATTCAGTACTTC.

The chain recombines TRBV7-2 with TRBJ2-1; TRBD1 matches 7 bases. V was pared by 4 bases and J by 4 bases, with 1 base of the junction left unmatched. The germline gives CDR1 SGHTA, CDR2 FQGNSA. The CDR3 spans 13 residues. CDR3 in DNA: TGTGCCAGCAGCTCGACAGGGTACAATGAGCAGTTCTTC. It encodes CASSSTGYNEQFF.

This sequence joins TRBV7-3 and TRBJ2-1, with 10 bases identical to TRBD2. The V gene end was trimmed by 4 bases and the J gene end by 6 bases; junction bases not matched to a gene: 9. The CDR3 extends over 16 amino acids. Germline V gives CDR1 SGHTA, CDR2 FQGTGA. The CDR3 protein is CASSSQLAGKVNEQFF. The CDR3 DNA sequence: TGTGCCAGCAGCTCCCAACTAGCGGGGAAAGTCAATGAGCAGTTCTTC.

The V call is TRBV30, the J call TRBJ2-3; D possibly uses TRBD1 or TRBD2 (5 bases each). V lost 2 bases to trimming and J lost 6 bases, with 9 bases between them. The CDR3 runs to 12 residues. Germline CDR1 and CDR2: GTSNPN and SVGIG (reference sequence). The CDR3 here is CAWSPGTDTQYF. CDR3 nucleotides: TGTGCCTGGAGTCCCGGGACCGATACGCAGTATTTT.

This chain uses TRBV7-6 with TRBJ2-1; weak D call: TRBD1 (5 bases). Trimming took off 0 bases at V and 10 bases at J, with 10 bases between the two ends. CDR1 is SGHVS, CDR2 FNYEAQ, per germline. This CDR3 is built from 13 residues. CDR3 in amino acids: CASSLAREREQFF. The CDR3 nucleotides are TGTGCCAGCAGCTTAGCCAGGGAAAGGGAGCAGTTCTTC. Based on the CDR3 plus reference TRBV7-6 and TRBJ2-1, the full variable domain is GAGVSQSPRYKVTKRGQDVALRCDPISGHVSLYWYRQALGQGPEFLTYFNYEAQQDKSGLPNDRFSAERPEGSISTLTIQRTEQRDSAMYRCASSLAREREQFFGPGTRLTVL.

V is TRBV12-5 and J is TRBJ2-3; D not resolved. This CDR3 is 13 amino acids long. Per germline, CDR1 LGHNT and CDR2 FRNRAP. V lost 5 bases and J lost 5, with 11 bases in between. CDR3 nucleotides: TGTGCTAGTGGTCCACCAGCCGGAGATACGCAGTATTTT. It translates to CASGPPAGDTQYF.

This chain joins TRBV11-1 and TRBJ2-5, with 8 bases matching TRBD1. V trimming: 5 bases; J trimming: 5 bases; junction bases outside the gene matches: 10. Germline V CDR1 and CDR2: SGHAT, FQDESV (reference sequence). CDR3 length equals 15 residues. The CDR3 DNA reads TGTGCCAGCAGCCCGGGGACAGGAAGGAAGGAGACCCAGTACTTC. It is translated as CASSPGTGRKETQYF. Based on the CDR3 plus reference TRBV11-1 and TRBJ2-5, the full variable domain is EAEVAQSPRYKITEKSQAVAFWCDPISGHATLYWYRQILGQGPELLVQFQDESVVDDSQLPKDRFSAERLKGVDSTLKIQPAELGDSAMYLCASSPGTGRKETQYFGPGTRLLVL.

The chain couples TRBV5-1 to TRBJ2-3, with 8 bases identical to TRBD1. In germline, CDR1 is SGHRS, CDR2 YFSETQ. The CDR3 runs to 14 residues. V dropped 4 bases and J dropped 5; count of bases not matched to a gene: 6. The CDR3 DNA follows: TGCGCCAGCAGCACCGGGACAGGAGGAGATACGCAGTATTTT. Amino acids: CASSTGTGGDTQYF.

This chain joins TRBV27 and TRBJ2-1; 8 bases agree with TRBD1. The length of the CDR3 is 12 residues. V was pared by 8 bases and J by 7 bases, with 4 bases of the junction left unmatched. CDR1 is MNHEY, CDR2 SMNVEV, per germline (reference sequence). CDR3 in DNA: TGTGCCAGCCGGACAGGGTGGAATGAGCAGTTCTTC. Protein product: CASRTGWNEQFF.

V usage is TRBV28 and J usage is TRBJ2-7; 7 nucleotides agree with TRBD2. The CDR3 has 14 residues. Losses at the gene ends were 3 bases for V and 5 bases for J; bases not matched to a gene: 7. Germline CDR1 MDHEN, CDR2 SYDVKM. As DNA, the CDR3 is TGTGCCAGCAGTTTTGGCGGGAGTAGCAACGAGCAGTACTTC. Its protein is CASSFGGSSNEQYF.

This clone was detected only a few times. Other DNA sequences within the sample encode an identical CDR3. The rearrangement joins TRBV6-6 to TRBJ1-5; the D is unclear. V was pared by 0 bases and J by 4 bases, with 4 bases between. The CDR3 is 13 residues long. CDR1 is MNHNY, CDR2 SVGAGI, per germline (reference sequence). The CDR3, as DNA: TGTGCCAGCAGTTACTCGCCTAATCAGCCCCAGCATTTT. Protein sequence: CASSYSPNQPQHF.

This clone appeared a few times. This rearrangement joins TRBV15 to TRBJ1-4, with D perhaps TRBD1 (6 bases). The CDR3 runs to 15 residues. CDR1 is LNHNV, CDR2 YYDKDF, per germline (reference sequence). Trimming removed 2 bases at V and 8 bases at J, with 15 bases between. CDR3 sequence: CATSRPGAFSEKLFF. CDR3 in DNA: TGTGCCACCAGCAGACCGGGGGCCTTTAGCGAAAAACTGTTTTTT.

The V gene is TRBV4-3, the J gene TRBJ2-3; TRBD2 might be the D (6 bases). Germline CDR1 and CDR2: LGHNA and YSLEER. V was pared by 0 bases and J by 4 bases, with 11 bases between. This CDR3 region has 15 residues. The CDR3, as DNA: TGCGCCAGCAGCCAAGACGCGGGGCGGTCAGATACGCAGTATTTT. Translated, it gives CASSQDAGRSDTQYF.